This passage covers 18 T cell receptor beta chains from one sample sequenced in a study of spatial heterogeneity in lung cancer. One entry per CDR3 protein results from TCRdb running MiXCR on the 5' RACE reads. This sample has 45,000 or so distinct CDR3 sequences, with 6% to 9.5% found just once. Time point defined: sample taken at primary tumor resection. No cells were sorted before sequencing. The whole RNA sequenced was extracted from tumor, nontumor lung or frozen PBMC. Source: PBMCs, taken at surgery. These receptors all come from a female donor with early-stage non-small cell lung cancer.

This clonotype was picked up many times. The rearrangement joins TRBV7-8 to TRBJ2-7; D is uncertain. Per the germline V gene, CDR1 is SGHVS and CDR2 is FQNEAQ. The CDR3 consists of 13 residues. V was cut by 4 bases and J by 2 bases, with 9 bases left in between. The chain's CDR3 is CASSSDSTYEQYF. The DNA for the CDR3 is TGTGCCAGCAGCTCAGACTCCACCTACGAGCAGTACTTC.

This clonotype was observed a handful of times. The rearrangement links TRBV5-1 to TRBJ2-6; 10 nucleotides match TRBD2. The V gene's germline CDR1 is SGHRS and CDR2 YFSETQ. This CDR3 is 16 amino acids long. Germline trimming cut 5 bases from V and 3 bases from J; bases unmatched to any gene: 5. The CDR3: CASRLAGTVGANVLTF. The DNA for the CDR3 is TGCGCCAGCAGACTAGCGGGGACTGTTGGGGCCAACGTCCTGACTTTC.

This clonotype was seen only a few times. DNA of the CDR3: TGCGCCAGCAGCCCGACAGGGCAGAACACTGAAGCTTTCTTT. This gives the protein CASSPTGQNTEAFF. V usage is TRBV5-1 and J usage is TRBJ1-1, with TRBD1 matching 7 bases. CDR3 length equals 14 residues. The J segment lost 1 base and the V segment lost 4 bases, leaving 4 bases of the junction unmatched. Germline V gene data show CDR1 as SGHRS and CDR2 as YFSETQ.

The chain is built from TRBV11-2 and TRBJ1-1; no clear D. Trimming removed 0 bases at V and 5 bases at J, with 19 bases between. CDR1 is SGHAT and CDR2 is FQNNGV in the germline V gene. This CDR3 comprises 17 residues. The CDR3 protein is CASSLDQGSTIRTEAFF. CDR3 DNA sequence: TGTGCCAGCAGCTTAGATCAAGGTAGTACGATCAGGACTGAAGCTTTCTTT.

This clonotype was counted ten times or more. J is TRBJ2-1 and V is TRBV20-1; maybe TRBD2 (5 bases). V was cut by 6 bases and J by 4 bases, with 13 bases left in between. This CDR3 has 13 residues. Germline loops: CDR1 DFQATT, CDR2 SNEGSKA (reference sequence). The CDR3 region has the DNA TGCAGTGCCCCGGCAGACTATTACAATGAGCAGTTCTTC. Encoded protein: CSAPADYYNEQFF.

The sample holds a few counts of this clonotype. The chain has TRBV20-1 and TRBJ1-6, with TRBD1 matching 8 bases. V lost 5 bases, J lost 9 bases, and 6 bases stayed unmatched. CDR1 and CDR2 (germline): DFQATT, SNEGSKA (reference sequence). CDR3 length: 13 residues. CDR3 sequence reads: CSALSTGGSPLHF. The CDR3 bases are TGCAGTGCTTTAAGCACAGGGGGTTCACCCCTCCACTTT.

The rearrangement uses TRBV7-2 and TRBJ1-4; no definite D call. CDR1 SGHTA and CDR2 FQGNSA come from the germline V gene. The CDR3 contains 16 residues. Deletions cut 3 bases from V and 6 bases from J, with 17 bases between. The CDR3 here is CASSLNSGSEDEKLFF. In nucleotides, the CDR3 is TGTGCCAGCAGCTTGAACTCGGGCTCTGAGGATGAAAAACTGTTTTTT.

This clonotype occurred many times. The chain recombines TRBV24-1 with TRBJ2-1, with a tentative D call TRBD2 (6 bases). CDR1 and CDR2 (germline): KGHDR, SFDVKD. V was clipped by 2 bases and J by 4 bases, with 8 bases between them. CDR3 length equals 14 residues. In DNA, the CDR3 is TGTGCCACCAGTGATTGGAGGGATTACAATGAGCAGTTCTTC. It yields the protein CATSDWRDYNEQFF.

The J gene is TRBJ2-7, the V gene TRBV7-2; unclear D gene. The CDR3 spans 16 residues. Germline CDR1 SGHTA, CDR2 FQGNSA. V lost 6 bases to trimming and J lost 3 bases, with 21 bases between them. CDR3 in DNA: TGTGCCAGCAGACCCCCCCTGGGGATAGAAAGCTACGAGCAGTACTTC. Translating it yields CASRPPLGIESYEQYF.

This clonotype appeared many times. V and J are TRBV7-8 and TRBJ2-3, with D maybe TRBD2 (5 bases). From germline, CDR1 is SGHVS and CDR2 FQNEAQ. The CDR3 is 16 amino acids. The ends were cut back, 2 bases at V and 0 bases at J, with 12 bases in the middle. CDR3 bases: TGTGCCAGCAGCTTATTCCCCACGGGGAGCACAGATACGCAGTATTTT. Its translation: CASSLFPTGSTDTQYF.

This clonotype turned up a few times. The CDR3 region is CASSPDGLPYNEQFF. The CDR3 DNA reads TGTGCCAGCAGCCCCGACGGGCTGCCCTACAATGAGCAGTTCTTC. The chain recombines TRBV11-2 with TRBJ2-1; unclear D gene. Trimming took off 5 bases at V and 2 bases at J, with 13 bases between the two ends. Germline loops: CDR1 SGHAT, CDR2 FQNNGV. This CDR3 contains 15 residues.

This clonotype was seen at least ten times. CDR3 coding DNA: TGCGCCAGCAGCCCGTCCAATCCAACTAATGAAAAACTGTTTTTT. Translating gives CASSPSNPTNEKLFF. The chain couples TRBV5-1 to TRBJ1-4; the D is unclear. V shed 4 bases and J shed 0 bases, with 10 bases lying between them. The CDR3 totals 15 residues. CDR1 and CDR2 (germline): SGHRS, YFSETQ.

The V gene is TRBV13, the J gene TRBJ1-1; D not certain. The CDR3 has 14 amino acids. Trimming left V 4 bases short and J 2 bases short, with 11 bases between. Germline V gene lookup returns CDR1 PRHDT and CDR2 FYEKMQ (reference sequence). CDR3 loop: CASSSPPDNTEAFF. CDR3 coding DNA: TGTGCCAGCAGCTCACCACCAGACAACACTGAAGCTTTCTTT.

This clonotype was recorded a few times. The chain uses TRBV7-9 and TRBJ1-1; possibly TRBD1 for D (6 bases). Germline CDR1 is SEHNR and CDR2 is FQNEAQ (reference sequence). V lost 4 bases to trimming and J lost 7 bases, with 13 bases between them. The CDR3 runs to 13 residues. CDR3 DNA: TGTGCCAGCAGCTGGGGCACAGGGATTGAAGCTTTCTTT. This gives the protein CASSWGTGIEAFF. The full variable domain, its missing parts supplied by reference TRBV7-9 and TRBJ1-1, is DTGVSQNPRHKITKRGQNVTFRCDPISEHNRLYWYRQTLGQGPEFLTYFQNEAQLEKSRLLSDRFSAERPKGSFSTLEIQRTEQGDSAMYLCASSWGTGIEAFFGQGTRLTVV.

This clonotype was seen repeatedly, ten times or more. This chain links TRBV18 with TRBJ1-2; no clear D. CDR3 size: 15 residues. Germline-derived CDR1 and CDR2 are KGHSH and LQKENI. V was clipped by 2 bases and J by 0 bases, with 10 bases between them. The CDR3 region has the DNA TGTGCCAGCTCACCAGCCCACAACACTAACTATGGCTACACCTTC. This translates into CASSPAHNTNYGYTF.

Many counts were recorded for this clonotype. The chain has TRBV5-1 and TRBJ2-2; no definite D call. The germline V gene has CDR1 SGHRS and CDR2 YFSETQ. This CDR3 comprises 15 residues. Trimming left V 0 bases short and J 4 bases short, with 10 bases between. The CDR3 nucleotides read TGCGCCAGCAGCTTGGCCTTGAAAGCCACCGGGGAGCTGTTTTTT. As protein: CASSLALKATGELFF. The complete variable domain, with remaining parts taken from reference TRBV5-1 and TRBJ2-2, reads KAGVTQTPRYLIKTRGQQVTLSCSPISGHRSVSWYQQTPGQGLQFLFEYFSETQRNKGNFPGRFSGRQFSNSRSEMNVSTLELGDSALYLCASSLALKATGELFFGEGSRLTVL.

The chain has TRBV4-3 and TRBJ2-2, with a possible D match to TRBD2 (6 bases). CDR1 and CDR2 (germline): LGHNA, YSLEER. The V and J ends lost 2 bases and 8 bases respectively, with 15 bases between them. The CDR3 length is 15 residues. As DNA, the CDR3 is TGCGCCAGCAGCCAACAAACTAGCAGCCAAGGGGAGCTGTTTTTT. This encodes CASSQQTSSQGELFF.

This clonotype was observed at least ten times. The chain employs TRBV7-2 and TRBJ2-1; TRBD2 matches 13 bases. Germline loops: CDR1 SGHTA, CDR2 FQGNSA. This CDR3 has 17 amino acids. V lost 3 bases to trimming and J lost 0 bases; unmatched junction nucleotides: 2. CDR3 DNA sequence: TGTGCCAGCAGCTTGGGACTAGCGGGGCCCTCCTACAATGAGCAGTTCTTC. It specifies CASSLGLAGPSYNEQFF.